This TCR beta chain was documented in a study of T-cell memory formation after mild COVID-19. From the 5' RACE reads, TCRdb called clonotypes with MiXCR, one entry per CDR3 protein. The sample has over 250,000 distinct CDR3 sequences, about 15% seen once. About this clonotype: Its antigen remains unidentified.

The V and J ends lost 4 bases and 4 bases respectively, with 8 bases between them. The CDR3 consists of 13 residues. Germline V gives CDR1 LGHNA, CDR2 YNFKEQ. Findings and limits, study-wide: Proof of SARS-CoV-2 specificity was absent for the second-wave clones that crested on day 37.

V usage is TRBV4-2 and J usage is TRBJ1-5, with D uncertain. The TCR was taken from a man aged 18 to 29 who had mild COVID-19 (a few samples of this study predate the infection). Cell type and time point are not known. Sample: PBMCs or a T cell subset sorted from them (not recorded which). The CDR3 spells CASSRTLNQPQHF. The DNA for the CDR3 is TGTGCCAGCAGCCGAACCTTGAATCAGCCCCAGCATTTT.